This paragraph covers one TCR beta chain sequence. Its antigen is undetermined. These data belong to a study of PD-1 blockade in classical Hodgkin lymphoma. About the research overall: Patients were infused with nivolumab 3 mg/kg every 2 weeks.

The CDR3 loop spans 15 amino acids. Trimming took 3 bases from V and 5 from J; bases not matched to a gene: 9. Per germline, CDR1 SGDLS and CDR2 YYNGEE. Each patient relapsed following autologous stem cell transplantation, and prior brentuximab vedotin exposure differed. Best responses fell into complete response, partial response or progressive disease. TCRdb's table, derived via immunoSEQ multiplex PCR, lists solely in-frame clones and lacks some. Among about 97,000 clones, around 80% were seen once, and the ten largest hold 12%. Study outcomes and limitations: Complete responders possessed baseline diversity comparable to newly diagnosed patients. CD4+ TCR diversity, unlike CD8+, climbed significantly by C4D1.

The chain carries TRBV9 and TRBJ2-5, with 8 bases fitting TRBD1. This material consisted of peripheral blood mononuclear cells (PBMCs), taken at baseline. The TCR sequence derives from a human donor with classical Hodgkin lymphoma. CDR3 sequence reads: CASSATHRGSETQYF. The DNA for the CDR3 is TGTGCCAGCAGCGCCACACACAGGGGGTCCGAGACCCAGTACTTC.